A single sample gave rise to the 2 T cell receptor beta chains below, sequenced in a study of blood T cell repertoires in COVID-19. Assay used: immunoSEQ multiplex PCR; TCRdb lists only in-frame clones, some missing. This table holds under 350,000 clones, under 95% found once. Sequencing was carried out using PBMCs or T cells enriched from blood (not recorded which). Receptors originate from a man aged 55 to 69 who had recovered from COVID-19.

The chain is built from TRBV29-1 and TRBJ2-1; perhaps TRBD2 as D (5 bases). The CDR3 has 14 residues. V was trimmed by 4 bases and J by 9 bases, leaving 19 bases between them. CDR1 and CDR2 (germline): SQVTM, ANQGSEA. The CDR3 spells CSVAPGSALLEQFF. DNA of the CDR3: TGCAGCGTTGCCCCGGGGTCAGCGCTACTTGAGCAGTTCTTC.

V is TRBV3-1 (or the pseudogene TRBV3-2) and J is TRBJ2-3, with D possibly TRBD1 on 7 matching bases. V shed 0 bases and J shed 6 bases, with 13 bases lying between them. Germline V gives CDR1 LGHDT, CDR2 YNNKEL (reference sequence). The CDR3 is made up of 15 amino acids. In DNA form, the CDR3 reads TGTGCCAGCAGCCAAGATAGGCAGGGGGGCGATACGCAGTATTTT. Its translation: CASSQDRQGGDTQYF.